A single sample gave rise to the 21 T cell receptor beta chains below, sequenced in a study of blood T cell repertoires in COVID-19. Sequenced by immunoSEQ multiplex PCR; TCRdb stores in-frame clones only, minus some. The sample lists 65,000 to 70,000 clones; 82% were seen once. The sequencing sample was made of peripheral blood. Source of these receptors: an elderly man with active COVID-19.

This chain connects TRBV5-1 to TRBJ2-3; 14 positions match TRBD2. Trimming at V came to 4 bases and at J to 2 bases, leaving 9 bases not matched to a gene. The CDR3 is 18 amino acids. The germline V gene encodes CDR1 SGHRS and CDR2 YFSETQ. CDR3 in DNA: TGCGCCAGCAGCCCGGGACTAGCGGGGGCGCTCCACACAGATACGCAGTATTTT. Translation: CASSPGLAGALHTDTQYF.

This clone was observed at least ten times. The chain has TRBV18 and TRBJ1-1; D perhaps matches TRBD1 (5 bases). V was shortened by 6 bases and J by 1 base, with 12 bases between the two germline ends. Germline CDR1 KGHSH, CDR2 LQKENI. This CDR3 contains 14 residues. In nucleotides, the CDR3 is TGTGCCAGCTCCGTTAACGGACAGAACACTGAAGCTTTCTTT. Translation: CASSVNGQNTEAFF.

J is TRBJ1-3 and V is TRBV18; unclear D gene. Germline loops: CDR1 KGHSH, CDR2 LQKENI. This CDR3 has 16 residues. V was cut by 2 bases and J by 1 base, with 12 bases left in between. The CDR3 protein is CASSPSGSGSGNTIYF. In DNA, the CDR3 is TGTGCCAGCTCACCATCGGGTTCCGGGTCTGGAAACACCATATATTTT.

This chain uses TRBV3-1 (or the pseudogene TRBV3-2) with TRBJ2-7, with 8 bases lining up with TRBD1. J gave up 3 bases and V 3 bases, and 7 bases lay outside the gene matches. Germline V CDR1 and CDR2: LGHDT, YNNKEL (reference sequence). The CDR3 length is 15 residues. The CDR3: CASSQAGTGVYEQYF. The CDR3 nucleotides are TGTGCCAGCAGCCAGGCCGGGACAGGAGTCTACGAGCAGTACTTC.

This rearrangement joins TRBV5-1 to TRBJ2-6; weak D call: TRBD1 (5 bases). Trimming shortened V by 0 bases and J by 2 bases, and 6 bases separated the two germline ends. Per the germline V gene, CDR1 is SGHRS and CDR2 is YFSETQ. CDR3 length: 15 residues. DNA of the CDR3: TGCGCCAGCAGCTTGGAGGGGACTGGGGCCAACGTCCTGACTTTC. Translated: CASSLEGTGANVLTF. The whole variable domain, remainder taken from reference TRBV5-1 and TRBJ2-6, is KAGVTQTPRYLIKTRGQQVTLSCSPISGHRSVSWYQQTPGQGLQFLFEYFSETQRNKGNFPGRFSGRQFSNSRSEMNVSTLELGDSALYLCASSLEGTGANVLTFGAGSRLTVL.

The chain links TRBV7-8 to TRBJ2-7; tentatively, D is TRBD1 (5 bases). V was trimmed by 7 bases and J by 3 bases, leaving 10 bases between them. This CDR3 has 12 amino acids. Germline V CDR1 and CDR2: SGHVS, FQNEAQ. The CDR3 loop is CASNRPGYEQYF. DNA of the CDR3: TGTGCCAGCAACAGGCCAGGCTACGAGCAGTACTTC. Using reference TRBV7-8 and TRBJ2-7 for the parts outside the CDR3, the full variable domain is GAGVSQSPRYKVAKRGQDVALRCDPISGHVSLFWYQQALGQGPEFLTYFQNEAQLDKSGLPSDRFFAERPEGSVSTLKIQRTQQEDSAVYLCASNRPGYEQYFGPGTRLTVT.

This chain joins TRBV5-1 and TRBJ1-6, with 8 bases lining up with TRBD1. Trimming took 1 base from V and 0 from J; bases not matched to a gene: 9. Germline V gene sequence: CDR1 SGHRS, CDR2 YFSETQ. This CDR3 is built from 19 residues. DNA for the CDR3: TGCGCCAGCAGCTTGTTTTCAGGGGGCATAAGCTCCTATAATTCACCCCTCCACTTT. Amino acid sequence: CASSLFSGGISSYNSPLHF.

This chain links TRBV12-5 with TRBJ2-3; 9 nucleotides agree with TRBD2. In germline, CDR1 is LGHNT, CDR2 FRNRAP. V was clipped by 1 base and J by 8 bases; unmatched bases: 7. The CDR3 runs to 15 residues. The CDR3 here is CASGLEASGTGTQYF. The CDR3 nucleotides are TGTGCTAGTGGTTTGGAGGCTAGCGGGACGGGTACGCAGTATTTT.

The chain carries TRBV10-3 and TRBJ2-3, with 9 positions matching TRBD2. The trim removed 5 bases at V and 6 bases at J, leaving 15 bases unmatched. CDR1 and CDR2 (germline): ENHRY, SYGVKD. This CDR3 contains 17 residues. CDR3 nucleotides: TGTGCCATCAGTAGTAGCGGGGGCCTATATACACTCGATACGCAGTATTTT. Amino acids: CAISSSGGLYTLDTQYF.

V is TRBV5-1 and J is TRBJ2-6; no reliable D call. Between the trimmed V and J ends, which lost 6 bases and 1 base, there was a span of 5 bases. Germline CDR1 is SGHRS and CDR2 is YFSETQ. This CDR3 has 13 amino acids. The CDR3 sequence: CASKESGANVLTF. The CDR3 DNA follows: TGCGCCAGCAAGGAGTCTGGGGCCAACGTCCTGACTTTC.

The genes are TRBV7-8 and TRBJ2-7; 13 nucleotides match TRBD2. The CDR3 spans 16 residues. Germline trimming cut 7 bases from V and 3 bases from J; bases unmatched to any gene: 9. Germline V gene sequence: CDR1 SGHVS, CDR2 FQNEAQ. CDR3 nucleotide sequence: TGTGCCAGCACTCCCGGGACTAGCGGGGCGTTCTACGAGCAGTACTTC. Protein sequence: CASTPGTSGAFYEQYF.

The J gene is TRBJ2-5, the V gene TRBV5-1; TRBD1 agrees at 10 bases. V dropped 4 bases and J dropped 7; count of bases not matched to a gene: 10. Per germline, CDR1 SGHRS and CDR2 YFSETQ. This CDR3 spans 15 amino acids. The CDR3 is CASSIEGQGIGTQYF. Written as DNA, the CDR3 is TGCGCCAGCAGCATAGAGGGACAGGGGATAGGGACCCAGTACTTC.

The gene calls are TRBV11-1 and TRBJ2-5; unclear D gene. V was trimmed by 0 bases and J by 5 bases, leaving 7 bases between them. Germline CDR1 is SGHAT and CDR2 is FQDESV (reference sequence). This CDR3 spans 13 amino acids. This CDR3 is CASSLARWETQYF. The CDR3 DNA sequence: TGTGCCAGCAGCTTAGCGCGCTGGGAGACCCAGTACTTC.

V is TRBV7-5 and J is TRBJ1-4. TRBV7-5 is an annotated pseudogene. The CDR3 sequence is 17 residues long. CDR3 DNA: TGTGCCAGAAGCTGGACCTTCGGGGGGGGGCGGAATGAAAAACTGTTTTTT. Translated, it gives CARSWTFGGGRNEKLFF.

This chain joins TRBV19 and TRBJ2-3, with a possible D match to TRBD1 (6 bases). The V gene lost 6 bases and the J gene lost 4 bases, with 14 bases spanning the gap. CDR3 length equals 14 residues. From germline, CDR1 is LNHDA and CDR2 SQIVND (reference sequence). Here the CDR3 DNA reads TGTGCCAGTAGCAGGGGCGGGTTCCCAGATACGCAGTATTTT. It yields the protein CASSRGGFPDTQYF.

The chain employs TRBV18 and TRBJ1-1, with 8 bases fitting TRBD1. The CDR3 is 14 residues long. V trimming: 5 bases; J trimming: 1 base; junction bases outside the gene matches: 3. Germline values: CDR1 KGHSH, CDR2 LQKENI. CDR3 in amino acids: CASSGGTGNTEAFF. The DNA for the CDR3 is TGTGCCAGCTCAGGAGGGACAGGGAACACTGAAGCTTTCTTT.

The J gene is TRBJ2-4, the V gene TRBV7-2; TRBD1 aligns across 10 bases. This CDR3 comprises 16 residues. Germline V gives CDR1 SGHTA, CDR2 FQGNSA. Trimming took 1 base from V and 8 from J; bases not matched to a gene: 8. Here the CDR3 reads CASSLGVGTGADIQYF. The CDR3 nucleotides are TGTGCCAGCAGCTTAGGGGTAGGGACAGGGGCGGACATTCAGTACTTC.

The rearrangement links TRBV7-9 to TRBJ2-3; 15 bases fit TRBD2. J gave up 2 bases and V 3 bases, and 9 bases lay outside the gene matches. The length of the CDR3 is 19 residues. The germline CDR1 and CDR2 sequences are SEHNR and FQNEAQ (reference sequence). Here the CDR3 DNA reads TGTGCCAGCAGCTTGGGACTAGCGGGGGGACTACTCCTCACAGATACGCAGTATTTT. Amino acid sequence: CASSLGLAGGLLLTDTQYF.

This rearrangement joins TRBV28 to TRBJ2-7; weak D call: TRBD1 (5 bases). Per germline, CDR1 MDHEN and CDR2 SYDVKM. The CDR3 spans 15 residues. Trimming took 3 bases from V and 5 from J, leaving 17 bases between them. This CDR3 reads CASSFVVGRAHEQYF. The CDR3 DNA reads as TGTGCCAGCAGTTTCGTTGTGGGGCGCGCTCACGAGCAGTACTTC.

This clone was picked up one time. V and J are TRBV29-1 and TRBJ2-2; TRBD1 matches 8 bases. This CDR3 has 15 amino acids. With 6 bases clipped from V and 1 base from J, the junction kept 7 bases outside the gene matches. Germline assignment: CDR1 SQVTM and CDR2 ANQGSEA. The CDR3 region is CSVRTGTGNTGELFF. The CDR3 region has the DNA TGCAGCGTGAGAACCGGGACAGGGAACACCGGGGAGCTGTTTTTT.

This chain joins TRBV5-1 and TRBJ2-2; 7 bases are shared with TRBD1. The length of the CDR3 is 14 residues. V lost 3 bases and J lost 2; bases outside the gene matches: 1. Germline assignment: CDR1 SGHRS and CDR2 YFSETQ. This CDR3 is CASSYRGNTGELFF. CDR3 nucleotides: TGCGCCAGCAGCTACAGGGGTAACACCGGGGAGCTGTTTTTT. Combining the CDR3 with reference TRBV5-1 and TRBJ2-2 gives the whole variable domain KAGVTQTPRYLIKTRGQQVTLSCSPISGHRSVSWYQQTPGQGLQFLFEYFSETQRNKGNFPGRFSGRQFSNSRSEMNVSTLELGDSALYLCASSYRGNTGELFFGEGSRLTVL.